Following are 4 T cell receptor beta chains from one sample sequenced in a study of blood T cell repertoires in COVID-19. Data came from immunoSEQ multiplex PCR; TCRdb stores just in-frame clones and leaves some out. In the table there are around 120,000 clones, roughly 89% of which are singletons. Material: peripheral blood. The receptors originated from a woman aged 60-70 years with COVID-19, enrolled during active disease.

The rearrangement joins TRBV5-1 to TRBJ1-2; D is perhaps TRBD1 (6 bases). V lost 4 bases and J lost 5, with 12 bases in between. Looked up from germline, CDR1 is SGHRS and CDR2 is YFSETQ. The CDR3 runs to 13 residues. The CDR3 DNA reads TGCGCCAGCAGCCCGACGGACAGTTATGGCTACACCTTC. Its translation is CASSPTDSYGYTF.

J is TRBJ1-1 and V is TRBV6-2 or TRBV6-3; D perhaps matches TRBD1 (5 bases). The CDR3 length is 14 residues. V was pared by 4 bases and J by 6 bases, with 15 bases between. Germline V gene sequence: CDR1 MNHEY, CDR2 SVGEGT. CDR3 sequence: CASSSDSPAAEAFF. CDR3 DNA: TGTGCCAGCAGTTCAGACAGCCCCGCAGCTGAAGCTTTCTTT.

This chain uses TRBV18 with TRBJ2-1, with D maybe TRBD2 (6 bases). Germline CDR1 KGHSH, CDR2 LQKENI. V was pared by 0 bases and J by 5 bases, with 14 bases between. The CDR3 runs to 16 residues. The CDR3 DNA is TGTGCCAGCTCACCACCGGCGGGACCCGGGAACAATGAGCAGTTCTTC. Its protein product is CASSPPAGPGNNEQFF.

This clone was found once. Here the CDR3 reads CASSSGGGTDTQYF. The CDR3 nucleotides read TGTGCCAGCAGTTCGGGGGGGGGCACAGATACGCAGTATTTT. The J gene is TRBJ2-3, the V gene TRBV7-6; 8 nucleotides agree with TRBD2. J lost 1 base, V lost 6 bases, and 3 bases had no gene match. CDR1 and CDR2 from the germline V gene are SGHVS and FNYEAQ. CDR3 length equals 14 residues.